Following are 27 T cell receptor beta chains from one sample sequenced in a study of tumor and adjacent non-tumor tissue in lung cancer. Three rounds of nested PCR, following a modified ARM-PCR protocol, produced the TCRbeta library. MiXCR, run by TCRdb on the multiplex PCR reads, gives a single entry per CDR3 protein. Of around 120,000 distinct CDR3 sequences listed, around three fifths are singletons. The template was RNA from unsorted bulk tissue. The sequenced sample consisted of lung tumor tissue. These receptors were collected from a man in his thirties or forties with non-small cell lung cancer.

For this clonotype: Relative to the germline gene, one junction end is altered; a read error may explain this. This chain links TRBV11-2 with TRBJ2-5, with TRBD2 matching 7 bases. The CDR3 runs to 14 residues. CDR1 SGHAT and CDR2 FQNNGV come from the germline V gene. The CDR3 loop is CAGSLRRRGETQYF. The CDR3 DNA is TGTGCCGGCAGTTTAAGACGGCGGGGGGAGACCCAGTACTTC.

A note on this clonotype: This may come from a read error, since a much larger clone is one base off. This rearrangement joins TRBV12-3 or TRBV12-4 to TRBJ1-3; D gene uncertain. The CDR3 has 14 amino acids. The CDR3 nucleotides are TGTGTCAGCAGCTCGACCCTCTCTGGAAACACCATATATTTT. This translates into CVSSSTLSGNTIYF.

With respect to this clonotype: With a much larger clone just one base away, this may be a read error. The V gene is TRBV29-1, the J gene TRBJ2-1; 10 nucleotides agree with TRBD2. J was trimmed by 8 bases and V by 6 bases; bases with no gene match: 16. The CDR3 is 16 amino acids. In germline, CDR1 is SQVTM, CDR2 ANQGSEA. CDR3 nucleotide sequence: TGCAGCGTCCTGATCGCCCCTAGCGGGAGTGCCTATGAGCAGTTCTTC. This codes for CSVLIAPSGSAYEQFF.

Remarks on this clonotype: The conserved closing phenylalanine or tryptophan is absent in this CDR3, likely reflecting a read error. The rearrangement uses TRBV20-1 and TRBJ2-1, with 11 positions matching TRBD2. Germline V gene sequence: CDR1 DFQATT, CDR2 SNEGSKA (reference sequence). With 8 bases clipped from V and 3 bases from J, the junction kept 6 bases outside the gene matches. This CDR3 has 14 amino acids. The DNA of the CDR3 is TGCAGTACTCGCACTAGCGGGGGCTACAATGAGCAGTTCCTC. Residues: CSTRTSGGYNEQFL.

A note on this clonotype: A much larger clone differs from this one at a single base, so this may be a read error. This CDR3 is CASSQDYTTNTGGLFF. The CDR3 DNA is TGCGCCAGCAGCCAAGATTATACAACGAACACCGGGGGGCTGTTTTTT. This sequence joins TRBV4-3 and TRBJ2-2; weak D call: TRBD2 (6 bases). The CDR3 runs to 16 residues. Per the germline V gene, CDR1 is LGHNA and CDR2 is YSLEER.

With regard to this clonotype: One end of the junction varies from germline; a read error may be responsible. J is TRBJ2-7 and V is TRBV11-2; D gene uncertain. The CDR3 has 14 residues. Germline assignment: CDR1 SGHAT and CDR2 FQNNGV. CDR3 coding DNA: TGTGCCGGCAGCTTAGGTGGTGCGGTTTCCGAGCAGTACTTC. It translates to CAGSLGGAVSEQYF.

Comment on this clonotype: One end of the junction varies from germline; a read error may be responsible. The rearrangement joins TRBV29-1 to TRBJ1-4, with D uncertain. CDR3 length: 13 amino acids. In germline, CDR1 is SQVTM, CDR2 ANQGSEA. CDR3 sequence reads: CSVAGWANERLFF. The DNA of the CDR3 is TGCAGTGTTGCGGGCTGGGCTAATGAAAGACTGTTTTTT.

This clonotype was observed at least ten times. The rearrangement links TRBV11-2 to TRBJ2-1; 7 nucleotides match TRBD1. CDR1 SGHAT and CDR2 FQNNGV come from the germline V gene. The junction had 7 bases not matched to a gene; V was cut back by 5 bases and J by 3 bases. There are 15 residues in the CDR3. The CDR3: CASSPWTGHYNEQFF. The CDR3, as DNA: TGTGCCAGCAGCCCCTGGACAGGCCACTACAATGAGCAGTTCTTC. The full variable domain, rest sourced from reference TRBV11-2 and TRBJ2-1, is EAGVAQSPRYKIIEKRQSVAFWCNPISGHATLYWYQQILGQGPKLLIQFQNNGVVDDSQLPKDRFSAERLKGVDSTLKIQPAKLEDSAVYLCASSPWTGHYNEQFFGPGTRLTVL.

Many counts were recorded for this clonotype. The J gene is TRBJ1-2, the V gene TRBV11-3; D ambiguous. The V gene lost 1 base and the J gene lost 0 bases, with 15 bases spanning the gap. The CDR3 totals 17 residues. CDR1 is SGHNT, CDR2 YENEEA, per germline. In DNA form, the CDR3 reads TGTGCCAGCAGCTTAGGATGGATTTATGTAACTAACTATGGCTACACCTTC. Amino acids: CASSLGWIYVTNYGYTF.

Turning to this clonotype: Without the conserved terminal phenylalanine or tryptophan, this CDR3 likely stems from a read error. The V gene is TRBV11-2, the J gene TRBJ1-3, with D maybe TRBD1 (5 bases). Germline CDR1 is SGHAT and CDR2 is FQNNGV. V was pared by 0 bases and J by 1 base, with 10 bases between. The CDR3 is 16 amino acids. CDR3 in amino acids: CASSLDMGPSGNTIYY. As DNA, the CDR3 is TGTGCCAGCAGCTTAGATATGGGACCTTCTGGAAACACCATATATTAT.

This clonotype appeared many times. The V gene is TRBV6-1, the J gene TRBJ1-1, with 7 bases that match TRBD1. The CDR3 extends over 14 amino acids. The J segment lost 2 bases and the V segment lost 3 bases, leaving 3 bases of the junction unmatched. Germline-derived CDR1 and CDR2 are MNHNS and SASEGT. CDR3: CASSERQGNTEAFF. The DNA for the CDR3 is TGTGCCAGCAGTGAGAGACAGGGCAACACTGAAGCTTTCTTT.

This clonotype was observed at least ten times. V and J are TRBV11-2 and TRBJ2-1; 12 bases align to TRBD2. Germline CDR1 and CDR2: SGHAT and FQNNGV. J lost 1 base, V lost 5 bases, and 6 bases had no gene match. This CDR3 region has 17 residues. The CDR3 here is CASSPGLAGISYNEQFF. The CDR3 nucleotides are TGTGCCAGCAGCCCTGGACTAGCGGGAATTTCCTACAATGAGCAGTTCTTC. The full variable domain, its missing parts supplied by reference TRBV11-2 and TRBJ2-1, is EAGVAQSPRYKIIEKRQSVAFWCNPISGHATLYWYQQILGQGPKLLIQFQNNGVVDDSQLPKDRFSAERLKGVDSTLKIQPAKLEDSAVYLCASSPGLAGISYNEQFFGPGTRLTVL.

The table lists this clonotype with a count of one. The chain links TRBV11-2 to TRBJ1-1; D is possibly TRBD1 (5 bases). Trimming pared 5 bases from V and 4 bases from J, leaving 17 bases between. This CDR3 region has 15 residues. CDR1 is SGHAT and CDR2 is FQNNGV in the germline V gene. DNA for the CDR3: TGTGCCAGCAGCGCCCGACGGGGGGTGAGCACTGAAGCTTTCTTT. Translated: CASSARRGVSTEAFF. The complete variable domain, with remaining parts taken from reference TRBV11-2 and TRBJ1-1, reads EAGVAQSPRYKIIEKRQSVAFWCNPISGHATLYWYQQILGQGPKLLIQFQNNGVVDDSQLPKDRFSAERLKGVDSTLKIQPAKLEDSAVYLCASSARRGVSTEAFFGQGTRLTVV.

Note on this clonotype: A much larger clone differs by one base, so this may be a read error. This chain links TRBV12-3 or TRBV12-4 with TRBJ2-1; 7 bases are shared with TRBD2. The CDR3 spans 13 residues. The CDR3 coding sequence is TGTGTCAGCACCCCGACTAGCCACAATGAGCAGTTCTTC. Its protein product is CVSTPTSHNEQFF.

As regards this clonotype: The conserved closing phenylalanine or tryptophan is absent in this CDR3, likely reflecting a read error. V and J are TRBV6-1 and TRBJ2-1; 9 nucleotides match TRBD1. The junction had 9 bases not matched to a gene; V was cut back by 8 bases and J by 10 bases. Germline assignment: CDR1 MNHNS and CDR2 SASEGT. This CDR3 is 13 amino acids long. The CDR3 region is CASGAGTGNEQFL. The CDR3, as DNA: TGTGCCAGCGGGGCCGGGACAGGGAACGAGCAGTTCTTA.

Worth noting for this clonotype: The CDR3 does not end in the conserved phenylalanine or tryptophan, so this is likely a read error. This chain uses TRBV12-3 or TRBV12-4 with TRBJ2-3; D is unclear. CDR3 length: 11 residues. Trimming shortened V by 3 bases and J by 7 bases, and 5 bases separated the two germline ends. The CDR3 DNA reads TGTGCCAGCAGTTTGGGATATACGCAGTATCTT. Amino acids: CASSLGYTQYL.

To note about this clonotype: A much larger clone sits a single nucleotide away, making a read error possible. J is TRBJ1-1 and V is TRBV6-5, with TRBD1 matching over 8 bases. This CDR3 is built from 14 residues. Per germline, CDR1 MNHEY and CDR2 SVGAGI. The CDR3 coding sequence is TGTGTCAGCAGTTACAGGGGGAGGGACACTGAAGCTTTCTTT. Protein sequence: CVSSYRGRDTEAFF.

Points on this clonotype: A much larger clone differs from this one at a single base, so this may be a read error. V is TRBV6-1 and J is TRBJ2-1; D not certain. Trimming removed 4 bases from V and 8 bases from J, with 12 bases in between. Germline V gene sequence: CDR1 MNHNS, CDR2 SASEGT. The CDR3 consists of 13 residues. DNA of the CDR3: TGTGCCAGCAGTGCGGGTTTTGGGGATGAGCAGTTCTTC. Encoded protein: CASSAGFGDEQFF.

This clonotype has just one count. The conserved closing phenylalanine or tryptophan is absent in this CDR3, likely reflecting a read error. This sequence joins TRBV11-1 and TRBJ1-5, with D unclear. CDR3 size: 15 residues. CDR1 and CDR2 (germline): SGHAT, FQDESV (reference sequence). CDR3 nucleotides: TGTACCAGCAGTCCCGGGATGGGCGGCAATCAGCCCCAGCATTCT. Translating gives CTSSPGMGGNQPQHS.

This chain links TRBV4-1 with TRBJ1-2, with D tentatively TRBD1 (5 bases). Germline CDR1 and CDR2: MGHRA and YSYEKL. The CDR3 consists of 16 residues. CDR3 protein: CAGSHGRDSFGYGYTF. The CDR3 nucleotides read TGCGCAGGCAGCCACGGCAGGGATTCGTTCGGCTATGGCTACACCTTC.

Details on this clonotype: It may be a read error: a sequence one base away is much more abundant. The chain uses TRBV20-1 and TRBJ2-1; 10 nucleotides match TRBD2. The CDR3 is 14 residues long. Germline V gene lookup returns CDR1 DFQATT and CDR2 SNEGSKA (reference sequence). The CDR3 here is CNATRTSGYNEQFF. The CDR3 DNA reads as TGCAATGCTACTCGGACTAGCGGCTACAATGAGCAGTTCTTC.

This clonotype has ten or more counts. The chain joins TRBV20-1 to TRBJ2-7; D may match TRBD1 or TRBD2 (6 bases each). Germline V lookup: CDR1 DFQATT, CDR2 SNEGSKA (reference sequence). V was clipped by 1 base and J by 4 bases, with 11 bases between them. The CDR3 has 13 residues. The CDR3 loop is CSARVGGQYEQYF. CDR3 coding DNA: TGCAGTGCTAGAGTTGGGGGGCAGTACGAGCAGTACTTC.

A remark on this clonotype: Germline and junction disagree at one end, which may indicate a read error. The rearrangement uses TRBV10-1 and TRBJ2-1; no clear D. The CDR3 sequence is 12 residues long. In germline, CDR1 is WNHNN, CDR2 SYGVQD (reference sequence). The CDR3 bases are TGCACCAGCTGTGAAGGACCTACAGAGCAGTTCTTC. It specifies CTSCEGPTEQFF.

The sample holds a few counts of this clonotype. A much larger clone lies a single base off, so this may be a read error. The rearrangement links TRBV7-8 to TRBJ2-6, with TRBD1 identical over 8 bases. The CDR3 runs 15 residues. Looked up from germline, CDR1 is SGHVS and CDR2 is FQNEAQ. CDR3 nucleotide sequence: TGTGCCAGCAGCTCGGGACAGGCTGGGGCCAACGTCCTGATTTTC. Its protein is CASSSGQAGANVLIF. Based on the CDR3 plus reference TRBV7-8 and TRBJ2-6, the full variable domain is GAGVSQSPRYKVAKRGQDVALRCDPISGHVSLFWYQQALGQGPEFLTYFQNEAQLDKSGLPSDRFFAERPEGSVSTLKIQRTQQEDSAVYLCASSSGQAGANVLIFGAGSRLTVL.

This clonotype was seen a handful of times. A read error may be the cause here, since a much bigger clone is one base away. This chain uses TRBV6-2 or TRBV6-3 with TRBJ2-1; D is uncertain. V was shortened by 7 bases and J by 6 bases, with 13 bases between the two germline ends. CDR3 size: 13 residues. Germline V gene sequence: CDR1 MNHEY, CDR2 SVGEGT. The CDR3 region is CASNLLGPNEQFF. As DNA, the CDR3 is TGTGCCAGCAATCTACTTGGCCCCAATGAGCAGTTCTTC.

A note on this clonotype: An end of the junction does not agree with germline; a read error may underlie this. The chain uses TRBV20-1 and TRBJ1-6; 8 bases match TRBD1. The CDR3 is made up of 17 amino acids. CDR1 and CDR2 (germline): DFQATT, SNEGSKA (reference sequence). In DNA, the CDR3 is TGCAGTTCTAGAGGGGGACAGGCAAGCTTCTATAATTCACCCCTCCACTTT. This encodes CSSRGGQASFYNSPLHF.

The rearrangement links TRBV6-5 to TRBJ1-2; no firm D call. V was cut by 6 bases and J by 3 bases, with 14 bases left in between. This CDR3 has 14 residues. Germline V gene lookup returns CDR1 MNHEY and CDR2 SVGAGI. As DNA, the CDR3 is TGTGCCAGCAGGTCTACGGGCAGCGACTATGGCTACACCTTC. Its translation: CASRSTGSDYGYTF.